Below are 32 T cell receptor beta chains sequenced from a single sample in a study of CD4+ T cells in melanoma. TCRdb keeps only in-frame clones here, not all; method: immunoSEQ multiplex PCR. The sample carries 15,000 or so clones, roughly three quarters recorded once. The sequencing input was cells from a culture (not recorded whether cultured in vitro). Receptors originate from a human donor with melanoma.

This chain uses TRBV7-3 with TRBJ2-2; the D is unclear. Trimming cost V 5 bases and J 4 bases, with 11 bases left between them. This CDR3 has 14 residues. Germline CDR1 is SGHTA and CDR2 is FQGTGA. DNA for the CDR3: TGTGCCAGCAGCCCCTCACCCATCACCGGGGAGCTGTTTTTT. It codes for CASSPSPITGELFF.

V gene TRBV6-6 combines with J gene TRBJ2-7, with 7 bases matching TRBD1. J lost 6 bases, V lost 0 bases, and 11 bases had no gene match. The CDR3 loop spans 16 amino acids. From germline, CDR1 is MNHNY and CDR2 SVGAGI (reference sequence). The CDR3 is CASSYSKVGRGSEQYF. The CDR3, as DNA: TGTGCCAGCAGTTACTCGAAGGTCGGCAGGGGGAGCGAGCAGTACTTC.

The J gene is TRBJ1-1, the V gene TRBV7-8; 9 positions match TRBD1. Trimming removed 5 bases from V and 4 bases from J; junction bases left unmatched: 8. Germline loops: CDR1 SGHVS, CDR2 FQNEAQ. The CDR3 extends over 15 amino acids. DNA of the CDR3: TGTGCCAGCAGCACCCCCGGGACAGGGACCACTGAAGCTTTCTTT. Residues: CASSTPGTGTTEAFF. Using reference TRBV7-8 and TRBJ1-1 for the parts outside the CDR3, the full variable domain is GAGVSQSPRYKVAKRGQDVALRCDPISGHVSLFWYQQALGQGPEFLTYFQNEAQLDKSGLPSDRFFAERPEGSVSTLKIQRTQQEDSAVYLCASSTPGTGTTEAFFGQGTRLTVV.

This clone has more than one count but fewer than ten. The gene calls are TRBV6-6 and TRBJ1-3; D gene uncertain. The CDR3 is 15 residues long. V was cut by 6 bases and J by 4 bases, with 16 bases left in between. Germline CDR1 is MNHNY and CDR2 is SVGAGI (reference sequence). The chain's CDR3 is CASRVTYSPGNTIYF. For the CDR3, the DNA is TGTGCCAGCAGAGTTACGTACAGTCCGGGAAACACCATATATTTT.

The CDR3 DNA reads as TGCAGCGCCGAAACAGGGATTACCTACAATGAGCAGTTCTTC. It yields the protein CSAETGITYNEQFF. The chain uses TRBV29-1 and TRBJ2-1; possible D gene TRBD1, 6 bases. The V end lost 7 bases, the J end lost 2 bases, and 15 bases lay between the germline ends. CDR1 and CDR2 (germline): SQVTM, ANQGSEA. This CDR3 is built from 14 residues.

The chain has TRBV10-1 and TRBJ1-5; possibly TRBD1 for D (5 bases). Trimming pared 6 bases from V and 7 bases from J, leaving 13 bases between. The CDR3 extends over 13 amino acids. Germline V gives CDR1 WNHNN, CDR2 SYGVQD (reference sequence). Written as DNA, the CDR3 is TGCGCCAGCAGCTCAGGAGAGGGGCAGCCCCAGCATTTT. Translating gives CASSSGEGQPQHF.

This clone was detected only once. The rearrangement joins TRBV19 to TRBJ1-5; no definite D call. Per the germline V gene, CDR1 is LNHDA and CDR2 is SQIVND (reference sequence). This CDR3 spans 12 amino acids. V lost 1 base, J lost 7 bases, and 5 bases lay in between. The CDR3 coding sequence is TGTGCCAGTAGTATAGTTAGCCAGCCCCAGCATTTT. The encoded protein is CASSIVSQPQHF.

The chain recombines TRBV19 with TRBJ1-4; 7 bases are shared with TRBD1. Per germline, CDR1 LNHDA and CDR2 SQIVND (reference sequence). The CDR3 totals 15 residues. The junction had 7 bases not matched to a gene; V was cut back by 4 bases and J by 5 bases. CDR3 sequence (DNA): TGTGCCAGTAGTAGGGGGGACAGAGTAAATGAAAAACTGTTTTTT. This encodes CASSRGDRVNEKLFF.

The rearrangement links TRBV6-5 to TRBJ1-3; D is unresolved. Germline V gene sequence: CDR1 MNHEY, CDR2 SVGAGI. This CDR3 comprises 15 residues. V was pared by 6 bases and J by 4 bases, with 16 bases between. CDR3 nucleotide sequence: TGTGCCAGCAGAGTTACGTACAGTCCGGGAAACACCATATATTTT. It yields the protein CASRVTYSPGNTIYF.

V is TRBV27 and J is TRBJ1-2; D call uncertain. V lost 0 bases and J 5 bases, leaving 16 bases between the germline ends. The CDR3 length is 16 residues. Germline CDR1 is MNHEY and CDR2 is SMNVEV (reference sequence). CDR3 loop: CASSLSNARGRYGYTF. DNA for the CDR3: TGTGCCAGCAGTTTATCGAATGCCCGGGGAAGATATGGCTACACCTTC.

The rearrangement links TRBV7-9 to TRBJ1-5; D gene unclear. Looked up from germline, CDR1 is SEHNR and CDR2 is FQNEAQ (reference sequence). The length of the CDR3 is 15 residues. Trimming cost V 5 bases and J 4 bases, with 15 bases left between them. As DNA, the CDR3 is TGTGCCAGCAGCCCTCGGGAGGGCGGTAATCAGCCCCAGCATTTT. Translated: CASSPREGGNQPQHF. Filled out from reference TRBV7-9 and TRBJ1-5, the complete variable domain reads DTGVSQNPRHKITKRGQNVTFRCDPISEHNRLYWYRQTLGQGPEFLTYFQNEAQLEKSRLLSDRFSAERPKGSFSTLEIQRTEQGDSAMYLCASSPREGGNQPQHFGDGTRLSIL.

This chain uses TRBV5-1 with TRBJ1-4; D is uncertain. The V end was cut by 4 bases, the J end by 5 bases, with 15 bases between. Germline V gives CDR1 SGHRS, CDR2 YFSETQ. CDR3 length equals 15 residues. CDR3 amino acids: CASSIRTDGNEKLFF. CDR3 bases: TGCGCCAGCAGCATCAGAACGGACGGGAATGAAAAACTGTTTTTT.

The rearrangement joins TRBV18 to TRBJ1-1; D gene ambiguous. The CDR3 extends over 14 amino acids. Per the germline V gene, CDR1 is KGHSH and CDR2 is LQKENI. Trimming pared 3 bases from V and 1 base from J, leaving 9 bases between. CDR3 coding DNA: TGTGCCAGCTCACCGTCACGGTCGAACACTGAAGCTTTCTTT. Amino acids: CASSPSRSNTEAFF.

The chain employs TRBV4-1 and TRBJ1-4, with D tentatively TRBD1 (5 bases). Germline lookup yields CDR1 MGHRA and CDR2 YSYEKL. This CDR3 region has 14 residues. V lost 1 base to trimming and J lost 5 bases, with 8 bases between them. The CDR3, as DNA: TGCGCCAGCAGCCAAGGAGCAGGGAATGAAAAACTGTTTTTT. Its protein is CASSQGAGNEKLFF.

This chain joins TRBV5-4 and TRBJ2-5, with 8 bases aligning to TRBD2. The V segment lost 4 bases and the J segment 2 bases; nucleotides outside the gene matches: 10. CDR1 is SGHNT and CDR2 is YYREEE in the germline V gene (reference sequence). This CDR3 has 16 residues. The CDR3 sequence is CASSTGPLAAQETQYF. The CDR3 DNA reads as TGTGCCAGCAGCACGGGGCCACTAGCGGCGCAAGAGACCCAGTACTTC.

The sample holds a few counts of this clone. The rearrangement uses TRBV20-1 and TRBJ1-1; D gene ambiguous. V dropped 5 bases and J dropped 7 bases, with 8 bases sitting between them. Germline CDR1 DFQATT, CDR2 SNEGSKA (reference sequence). This CDR3 has 10 residues. CDR3 residues: CSARMGEAFF. CDR3 bases: TGCAGTGCTCGTATGGGTGAAGCTTTCTTT.

This chain uses TRBV30 with TRBJ2-7; no reliable D call. This CDR3 is built from 11 residues. The V gene's germline CDR1 is GTSNPN and CDR2 SVGIG (reference sequence). Between the trimmed V and J ends, which lost 0 bases and 5 bases, there was a span of 5 bases. The DNA of the CDR3 is TGTGCCTGGAGTGTACGCCACGAGCAGTACTTC. Its protein is CAWSVRHEQYF.

The genes are TRBV4-1 and TRBJ2-5, with D uncertain. The length of the CDR3 is 13 residues. Trimming cost V 1 base and J 5 bases, with 8 bases left between them. Germline V gives CDR1 MGHRA, CDR2 YSYEKL. Here the CDR3 reads CASSQVVEETQYF. In DNA form, the CDR3 reads TGCGCCAGCAGCCAAGTAGTAGAGGAGACCCAGTACTTC.

This clone has a single count. The chain carries TRBV7-2 and TRBJ2-5, with 9 bases lining up with TRBD2. Looked up from germline, CDR1 is SGHTA and CDR2 is FQGNSA. Trimming at V came to 0 bases and at J to 3 bases, leaving 2 bases not matched to a gene. This CDR3 has 15 residues. CDR3 loop: CASSLATSGKETQYF. The CDR3 DNA sequence: TGTGCCAGCAGCTTAGCGACTAGCGGTAAAGAGACCCAGTACTTC.

This rearrangement joins TRBV9 to TRBJ2-6; D is unresolved. The CDR3 sequence is 15 residues long. Per germline, CDR1 SGDLS and CDR2 YYNGEE. Trimming took 2 bases from V and 1 from J, leaving 7 bases between them. This chain's CDR3 is CASSVPLSGANVLTF. DNA for the CDR3: TGTGCCAGCAGCGTCCCCCTTTCTGGGGCCAACGTCCTGACTTTC.

CDR3 bases: TGTGCCAGCTCAGCCGGGGGGCCACGCTACAATGAGCAGTTCTTC. It specifies CASSAGGPRYNEQFF. The chain combines TRBV18 with TRBJ2-1; a possible D gene is TRBD2 (7 bases). Trimming removed 5 bases at V and 3 bases at J, with 14 bases between. CDR1 is KGHSH and CDR2 is LQKENI in the germline V gene. The CDR3 loop spans 15 amino acids.

The chain combines TRBV21-1 with TRBJ2-1; the table's D call, TRBD2, has no DNA check behind it. TRBV21-1 is described as a pseudogene. The CDR3 length is 14 residues. The CDR3 DNA reads TGTGCCAGCAGCAAAGGGAGCGGGGTCAATGAGCAGTTCTTC. Its protein is CASSKGSGVNEQFF.

The J gene is TRBJ1-3, the V gene TRBV4-1; TRBD1 aligns across 9 bases. J gave up 3 bases and V 1 base, and 7 bases lay outside the gene matches. Germline V gene sequence: CDR1 MGHRA, CDR2 YSYEKL. The length of the CDR3 is 17 residues. The CDR3 region is CASSQGAQGAIGNTIYF. The CDR3 coding sequence is TGCGCCAGCAGCCAAGGGGCACAGGGGGCAATTGGAAACACCATATATTTT.

The V call is TRBV4-2, the J call TRBJ1-2; D call uncertain. Germline loops: CDR1 LGHNA, CDR2 YNFKEQ. With 0 bases removed from V and 0 bases from J, the gap between germline ends came to 14 bases. The CDR3 loop spans 17 amino acids. This CDR3 is CASSQDGGARANYGYTF. The CDR3 DNA sequence: TGTGCCAGCAGCCAAGATGGAGGCGCCCGAGCTAACTATGGCTACACCTTC.

The genes are TRBV6-5 and TRBJ1-2; D ambiguous. The V gene lost 5 bases and the J gene lost 4 bases, with 11 bases spanning the gap. The CDR3 extends over 13 amino acids. The germline gives CDR1 MNHEY, CDR2 SVGAGI. In nucleotides, the CDR3 is TGTGCCAGCAGTCCCCGGCCCTTCTATGGCTACACCTTC. It encodes CASSPRPFYGYTF.

The chain employs TRBV18 and TRBJ2-2; D not certain. V was shortened by 6 bases and J by 7 bases, with 12 bases between the two germline ends. The CDR3 spans 13 residues. Germline V CDR1 and CDR2: KGHSH, LQKENI. Written as DNA, the CDR3 is TGTGCCAGCTCGCTCCGATGGGACGGGGAGCTGTTTTTT. Its translation is CASSLRWDGELFF.

The chain combines TRBV7-9 with TRBJ2-7; the D is unclear. The CDR3 is 16 amino acids. CDR1 is SEHNR, CDR2 FQNEAQ, per germline (reference sequence). The germline V and J ends were trimmed by 3 bases and 2 bases, with 17 bases remaining between them. The DNA of the CDR3 is TGTGCCAGCAGCTTGATCGACATGGGTGTGACCTACGAGCAGTACTTC. Translated, it gives CASSLIDMGVTYEQYF. The variable domain in full, completed from reference TRBV7-9 and TRBJ2-7, reads DTGVSQNPRHKITKRGQNVTFRCDPISEHNRLYWYRQTLGQGPEFLTYFQNEAQLEKSRLLSDRFSAERPKGSFSTLEIQRTEQGDSAMYLCASSLIDMGVTYEQYFGPGTRLTVT.

The chain joins TRBV6-1 to TRBJ1-6; D gene unclear. The CDR3 consists of 14 residues. Trimming cost V 7 bases and J 1 base, with 8 bases left between them. Germline loops: CDR1 MNHNS, CDR2 SASEGT. The chain's CDR3 is CASKSGSYNSPLHF. The CDR3 bases are TGTGCCAGCAAATCGGGGTCCTATAATTCACCCCTCCACTTT.

The sample holds a few counts of this clone. The rearrangement joins TRBV6-6 to TRBJ1-1; D not resolved. Per germline, CDR1 MNHNY and CDR2 SVGAGI (reference sequence). CDR3 length equals 14 residues. Trimming shortened V by 0 bases and J by 4 bases, and 9 bases separated the two germline ends. CDR3 loop: CASSYSRSLTEAFF. In DNA form, the CDR3 reads TGTGCCAGCAGTTACTCGAGGTCACTCACTGAAGCTTTCTTT.

The rearrangement uses TRBV4-2 and TRBJ2-7; D perhaps matches TRBD2 (6 bases). This CDR3 comprises 18 residues. Germline loops: CDR1 LGHNA, CDR2 YNFKEQ. Trimming left V 1 base short and J 1 base short, with 20 bases between. CDR3 DNA: TGTGCCAGCAGCCAAGCCGTTAGGACTGCGGGGTATTCCTACGAGCAGTACTTC. Its protein is CASSQAVRTAGYSYEQYF.

The chain recombines TRBV6-5 with TRBJ2-2, with D possibly TRBD1 on 5 matching bases. CDR1 and CDR2 from the germline V gene are MNHEY and SVGAGI. Trimming removed 5 bases at V and 7 bases at J, with 14 bases between. The CDR3 runs 14 residues. CDR3: CASSQLQGGGELFF. DNA of the CDR3: TGTGCCAGCAGTCAGCTGCAGGGCGGCGGGGAGCTGTTTTTT.

The chain uses TRBV20-1 and TRBJ1-1; TRBD1 might be the D (5 bases). The V gene's germline CDR1 is DFQATT and CDR2 SNEGSKA (reference sequence). The length of the CDR3 is 11 residues. Trimming stripped 3 bases from V and 11 bases from J, with 13 bases between. CDR3 nucleotides: TGCAGTGCTAGCGGGGGGGTAGGGGCTTTCTTT. It yields the protein CSASGGVGAFF.